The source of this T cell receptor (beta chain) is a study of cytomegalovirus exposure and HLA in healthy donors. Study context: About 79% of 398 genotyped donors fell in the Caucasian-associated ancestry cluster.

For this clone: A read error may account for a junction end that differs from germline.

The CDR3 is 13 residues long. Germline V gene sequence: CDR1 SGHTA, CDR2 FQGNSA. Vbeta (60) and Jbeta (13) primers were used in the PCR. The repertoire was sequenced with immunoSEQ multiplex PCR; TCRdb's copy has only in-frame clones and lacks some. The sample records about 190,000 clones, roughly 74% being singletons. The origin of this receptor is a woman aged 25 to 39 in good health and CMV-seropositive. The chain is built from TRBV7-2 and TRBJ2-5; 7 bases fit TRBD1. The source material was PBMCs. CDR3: CASSPDRQEAQYF. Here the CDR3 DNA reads TGTGCCAGCAGCCCGGACAGGCAAGAGGCCCAGTACTTC.